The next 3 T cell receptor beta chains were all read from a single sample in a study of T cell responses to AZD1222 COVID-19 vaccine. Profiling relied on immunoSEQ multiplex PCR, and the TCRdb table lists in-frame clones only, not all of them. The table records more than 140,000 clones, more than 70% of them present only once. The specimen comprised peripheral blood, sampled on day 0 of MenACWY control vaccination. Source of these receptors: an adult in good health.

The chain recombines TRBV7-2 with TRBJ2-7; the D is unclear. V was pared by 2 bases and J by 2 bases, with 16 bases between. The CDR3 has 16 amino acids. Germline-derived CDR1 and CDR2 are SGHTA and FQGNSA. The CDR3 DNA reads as TGTGCCAGCAGCTTACTAAGTTCGGACGTACCCTACGAGCAGTACTTC. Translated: CASSLLSSDVPYEQYF.

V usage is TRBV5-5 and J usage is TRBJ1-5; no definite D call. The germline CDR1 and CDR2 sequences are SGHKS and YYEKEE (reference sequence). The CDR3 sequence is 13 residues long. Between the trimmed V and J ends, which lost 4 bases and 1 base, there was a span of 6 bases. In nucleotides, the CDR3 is TGTGCCAGCAGCGGAACCAGCAATCAGCCCCAGCATTTT. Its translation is CASSGTSNQPQHF.

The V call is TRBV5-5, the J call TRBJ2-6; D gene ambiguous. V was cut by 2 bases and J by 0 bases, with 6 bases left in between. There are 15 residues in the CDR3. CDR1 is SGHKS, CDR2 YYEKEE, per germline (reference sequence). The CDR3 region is CASSLGHSGANVLTF. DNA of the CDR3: TGTGCCAGCAGCTTAGGTCACTCTGGGGCCAACGTCCTGACTTTC.